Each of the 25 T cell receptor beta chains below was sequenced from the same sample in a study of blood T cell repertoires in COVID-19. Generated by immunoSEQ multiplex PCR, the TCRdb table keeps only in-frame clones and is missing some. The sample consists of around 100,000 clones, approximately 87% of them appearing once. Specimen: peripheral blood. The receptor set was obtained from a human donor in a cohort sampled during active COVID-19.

For the CDR3, the DNA is TGTGCCAGCAGCTTTCGGGTCGGCAGCACAGATACGCAGTATTTT. This encodes CASSFRVGSTDTQYF. The chain links TRBV5-5 to TRBJ2-3; D not certain. CDR1 is SGHKS and CDR2 is YYEKEE in the germline V gene (reference sequence). V shed 2 bases and J shed 0 bases, with 10 bases lying between them. The CDR3 length is 15 residues.

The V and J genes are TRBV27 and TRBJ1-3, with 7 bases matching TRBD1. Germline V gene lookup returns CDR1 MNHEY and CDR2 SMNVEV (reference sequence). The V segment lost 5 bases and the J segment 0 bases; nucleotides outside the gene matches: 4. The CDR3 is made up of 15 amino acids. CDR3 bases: TGTGCCAGCAGTGACAGGGACCGCTCTGGAAACACCATATATTTT. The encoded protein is CASSDRDRSGNTIYF.

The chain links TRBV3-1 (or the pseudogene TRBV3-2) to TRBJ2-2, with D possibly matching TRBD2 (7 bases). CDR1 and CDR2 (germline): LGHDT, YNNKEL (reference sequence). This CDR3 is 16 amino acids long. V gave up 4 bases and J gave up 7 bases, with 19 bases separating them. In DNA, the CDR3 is TGTGCCAGCAGCCCTCTCCGGGGGGCGCGGGGCGGGGAGCTGTTTTTT. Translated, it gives CASSPLRGARGGELFF.

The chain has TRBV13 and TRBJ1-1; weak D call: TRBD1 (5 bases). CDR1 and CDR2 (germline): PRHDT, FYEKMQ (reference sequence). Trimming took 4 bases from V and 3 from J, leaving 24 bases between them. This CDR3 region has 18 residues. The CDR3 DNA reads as TGTGCCAGCAGCTCAATCCTCGGTCGGCGGGGGTTAGACACTGAAGCTTTCTTT. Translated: CASSSILGRRGLDTEAFF.

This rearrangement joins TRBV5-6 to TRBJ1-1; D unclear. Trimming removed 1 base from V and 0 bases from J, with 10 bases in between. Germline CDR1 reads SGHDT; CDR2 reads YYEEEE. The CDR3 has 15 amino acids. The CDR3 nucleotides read TGTGCCAGCAGCTTGTTTGACAACTTGAACACTGAAGCTTTCTTT. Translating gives CASSLFDNLNTEAFF. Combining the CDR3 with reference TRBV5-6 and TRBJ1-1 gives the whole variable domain DAGVTQSPTHLIKTRGQQVTLRCSPKSGHDTVSWYQQALGQGPQFIFQYYEEEERQRGNFPDRFSGHQFPNYSSELNVNALLLGDSALYLCASSLFDNLNTEAFFGQGTRLTVV.

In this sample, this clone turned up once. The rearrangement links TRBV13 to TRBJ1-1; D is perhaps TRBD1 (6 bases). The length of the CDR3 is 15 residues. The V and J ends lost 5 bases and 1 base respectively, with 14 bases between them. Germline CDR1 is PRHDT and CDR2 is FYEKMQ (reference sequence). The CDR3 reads CASSPPRTENTEAFF. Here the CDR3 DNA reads TGTGCCAGCAGCCCCCCCCGGACAGAGAACACTGAAGCTTTCTTT.

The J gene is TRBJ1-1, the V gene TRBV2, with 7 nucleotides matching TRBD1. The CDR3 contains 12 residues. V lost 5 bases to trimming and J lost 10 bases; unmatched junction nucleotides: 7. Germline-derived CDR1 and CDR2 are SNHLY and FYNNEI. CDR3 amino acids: CASSNYRGRAFF. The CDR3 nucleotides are TGTGCCAGCAGTAATTACAGGGGTCGAGCTTTCTTT.

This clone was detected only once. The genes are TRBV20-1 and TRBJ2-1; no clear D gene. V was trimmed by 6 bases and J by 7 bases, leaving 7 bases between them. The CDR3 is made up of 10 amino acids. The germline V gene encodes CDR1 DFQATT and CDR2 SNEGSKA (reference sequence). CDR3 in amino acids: CSAAVNEQFF. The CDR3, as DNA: TGCAGTGCGGCCGTGAATGAGCAGTTCTTC.

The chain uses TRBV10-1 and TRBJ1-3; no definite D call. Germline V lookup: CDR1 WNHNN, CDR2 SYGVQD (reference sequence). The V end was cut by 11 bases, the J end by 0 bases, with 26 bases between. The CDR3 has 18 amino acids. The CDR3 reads CAGWGAAIPTFSGNTIYF. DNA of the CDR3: TGCGCCGGCTGGGGAGCAGCGATACCCACTTTCTCTGGAAACACCATATATTTT.

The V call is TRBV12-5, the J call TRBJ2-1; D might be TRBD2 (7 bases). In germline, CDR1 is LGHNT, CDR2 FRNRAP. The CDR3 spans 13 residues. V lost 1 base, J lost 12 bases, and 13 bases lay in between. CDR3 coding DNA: TGTGCTAGTGGTTTGGCGGGGGGCTCTTTGCAGTTCTTC. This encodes CASGLAGGSLQFF.

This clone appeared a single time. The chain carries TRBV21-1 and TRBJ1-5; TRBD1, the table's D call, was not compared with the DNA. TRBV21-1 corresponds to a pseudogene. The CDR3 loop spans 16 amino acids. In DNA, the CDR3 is TGTGCCAGCAGCCTTCTCACCGGGACACGCAATCAGCCCCAGCATTTT. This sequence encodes CASSLLTGTRNQPQHF.

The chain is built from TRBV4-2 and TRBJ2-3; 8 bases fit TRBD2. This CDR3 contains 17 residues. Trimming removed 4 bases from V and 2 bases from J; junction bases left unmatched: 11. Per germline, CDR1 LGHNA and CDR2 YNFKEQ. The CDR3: CASSPRVAGTNTDTQYF. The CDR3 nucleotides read TGTGCCAGCAGCCCCCGGGTAGCGGGGACCAACACAGATACGCAGTATTTT.

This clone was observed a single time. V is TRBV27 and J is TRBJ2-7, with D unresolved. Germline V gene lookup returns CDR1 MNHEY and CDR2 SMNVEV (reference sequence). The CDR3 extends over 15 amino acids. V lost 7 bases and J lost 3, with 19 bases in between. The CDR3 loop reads CASTPFAERIYEQYF. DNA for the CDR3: TGTGCCAGCACCCCCTTTGCGGAACGTATCTACGAGCAGTACTTC.

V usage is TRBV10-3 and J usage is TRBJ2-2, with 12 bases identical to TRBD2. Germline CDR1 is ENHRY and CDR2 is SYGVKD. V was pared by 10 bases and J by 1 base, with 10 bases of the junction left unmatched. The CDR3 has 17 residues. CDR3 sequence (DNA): TGTGCCACATACTATTCGACTAGCGGGAGGAACACCGGGGAGCTGTTTTTT. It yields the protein CATYYSTSGRNTGELFF.

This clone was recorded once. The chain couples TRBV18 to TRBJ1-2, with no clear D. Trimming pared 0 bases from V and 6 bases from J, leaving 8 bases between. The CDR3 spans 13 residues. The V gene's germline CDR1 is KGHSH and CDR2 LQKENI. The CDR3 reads CASSPPVGDGYTF. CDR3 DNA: TGTGCCAGCTCACCACCGGTCGGAGATGGCTACACCTTC.

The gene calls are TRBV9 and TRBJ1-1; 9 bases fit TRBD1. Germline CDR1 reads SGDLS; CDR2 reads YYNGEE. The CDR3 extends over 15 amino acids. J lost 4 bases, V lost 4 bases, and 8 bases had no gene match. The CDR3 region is CASSLRGDRVTEAFF. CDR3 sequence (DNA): TGTGCCAGCAGCTTAAGAGGGGACAGGGTCACTGAAGCTTTCTTT.

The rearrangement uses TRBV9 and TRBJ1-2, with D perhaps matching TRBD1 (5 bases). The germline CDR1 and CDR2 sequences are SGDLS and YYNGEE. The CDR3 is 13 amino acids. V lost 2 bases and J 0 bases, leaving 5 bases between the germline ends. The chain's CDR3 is CASSVDTNYGYTF. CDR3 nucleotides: TGTGCCAGCAGCGTGGACACTAACTATGGCTACACCTTC.

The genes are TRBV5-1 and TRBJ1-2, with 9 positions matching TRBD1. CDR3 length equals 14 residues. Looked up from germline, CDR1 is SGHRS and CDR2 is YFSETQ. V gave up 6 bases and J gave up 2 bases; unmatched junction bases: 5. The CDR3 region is CASTPDRGNYGYTF. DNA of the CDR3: TGCGCCAGCACCCCGGACAGGGGCAACTATGGCTACACCTTC.

The CDR3 DNA follows: TGTGCCAGCAGTTTAACAGGTTACGAGCAGTACTTC. It translates to CASSLTGYEQYF. The rearrangement links TRBV28 to TRBJ2-7, with TRBD1 as a possible D gene (5 bases). V lost 2 bases and J 4 bases, leaving 6 bases between the germline ends. The CDR3 spans 12 residues. CDR1 and CDR2 (germline): MDHEN, SYDVKM.

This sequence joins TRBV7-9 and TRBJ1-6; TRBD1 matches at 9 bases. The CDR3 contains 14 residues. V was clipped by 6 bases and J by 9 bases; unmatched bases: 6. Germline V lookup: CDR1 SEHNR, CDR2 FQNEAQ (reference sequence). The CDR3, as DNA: TGTGCCAGCAGGGGACAGGGCCTAGGTTCACCCCTCCACTTT. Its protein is CASRGQGLGSPLHF. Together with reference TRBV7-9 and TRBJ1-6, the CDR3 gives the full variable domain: DTGVSQNPRHKITKRGQNVTFRCDPISEHNRLYWYRQTLGQGPEFLTYFQNEAQLEKSRLLSDRFSAERPKGSFSTLEIQRTEQGDSAMYLCASRGQGLGSPLHFGNGTRLTVT.

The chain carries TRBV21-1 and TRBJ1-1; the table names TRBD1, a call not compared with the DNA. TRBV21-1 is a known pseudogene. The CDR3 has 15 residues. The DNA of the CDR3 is TGTGCCAGCAGCAACAGGGGTTGGGAGTGTATTGAAGCTTTCTTT. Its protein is CASSNRGWECIEAFF.

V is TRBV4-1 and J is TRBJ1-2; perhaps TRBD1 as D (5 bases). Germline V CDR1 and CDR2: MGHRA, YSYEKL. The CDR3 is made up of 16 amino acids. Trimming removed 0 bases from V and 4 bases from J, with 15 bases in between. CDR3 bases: TGCGCCAGCAGCCAAGATTGGGCTACAGGTTCCTATGGCTACACCTTC. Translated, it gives CASSQDWATGSYGYTF.

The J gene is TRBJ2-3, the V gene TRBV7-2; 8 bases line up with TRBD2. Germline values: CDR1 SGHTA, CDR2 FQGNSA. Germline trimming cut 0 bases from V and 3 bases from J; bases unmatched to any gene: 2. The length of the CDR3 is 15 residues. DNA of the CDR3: TGTGCCAGCAGCTTAGCGAGCGGGAGTACAGATACGCAGTATTTT. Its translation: CASSLASGSTDTQYF.

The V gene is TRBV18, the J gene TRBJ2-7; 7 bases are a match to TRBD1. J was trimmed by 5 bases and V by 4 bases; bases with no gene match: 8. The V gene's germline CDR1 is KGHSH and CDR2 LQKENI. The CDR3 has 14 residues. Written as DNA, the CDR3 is TGTGCCAGCTCACTCACAGGGGCGGAGGACGAGCAGTACTTC. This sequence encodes CASSLTGAEDEQYF.

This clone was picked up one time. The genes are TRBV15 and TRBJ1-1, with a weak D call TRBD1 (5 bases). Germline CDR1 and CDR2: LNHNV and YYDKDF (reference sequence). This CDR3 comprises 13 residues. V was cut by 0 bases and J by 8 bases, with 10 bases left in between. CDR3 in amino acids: CATSRDRQGEAFF. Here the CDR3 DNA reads TGTGCCACCAGCAGAGATCGCCAGGGAGAAGCTTTCTTT.